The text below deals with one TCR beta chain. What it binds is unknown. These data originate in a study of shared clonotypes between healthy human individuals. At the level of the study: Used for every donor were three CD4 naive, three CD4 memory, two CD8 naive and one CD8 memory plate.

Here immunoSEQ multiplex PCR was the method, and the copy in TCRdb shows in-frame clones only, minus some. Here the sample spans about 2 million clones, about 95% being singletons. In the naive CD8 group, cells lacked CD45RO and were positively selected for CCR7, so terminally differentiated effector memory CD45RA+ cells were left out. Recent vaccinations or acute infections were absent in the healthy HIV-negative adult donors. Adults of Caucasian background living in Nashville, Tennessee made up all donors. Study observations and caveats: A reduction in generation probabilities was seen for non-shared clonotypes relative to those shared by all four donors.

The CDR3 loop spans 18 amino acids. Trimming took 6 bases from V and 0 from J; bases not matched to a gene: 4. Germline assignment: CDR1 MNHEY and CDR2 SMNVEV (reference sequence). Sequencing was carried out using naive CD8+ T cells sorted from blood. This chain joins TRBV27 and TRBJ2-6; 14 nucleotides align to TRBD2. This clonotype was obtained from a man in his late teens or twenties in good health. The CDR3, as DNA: TGTGCCAGCAGCGGACTAGCGGGGGGATACTCTGGGGCCAACGTCCTGACTTTC. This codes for CASSGLAGGYSGANVLTF. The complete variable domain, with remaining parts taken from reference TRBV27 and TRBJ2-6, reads EAQVTQNPRYLITVTGKKLTVTCSQNMNHEYMSWYRQDPGLGLRQIYYSMNVEVTDKGDVPEGYKVSRKEKRNFPLILESPSPNQTSLYFCASSGLAGGYSGANVLTFGAGSRLTVL.